The source of this T cell receptor (beta chain) is a study of T cell changes during pregnancy in multiple sclerosis. This CDR3 is 12 amino acids long. Germline V lookup: CDR1 ENHRY, CDR2 SYGVKD. V shed 9 bases and J 3 bases; nucleotides not matched to a gene: 4. Here immunoSEQ multiplex PCR was the method, and the copy in TCRdb shows in-frame clones only, minus some. The sample comprises tens of thousands of clones, around 95% of which are singletons, and around 1.4% rests with the top ten. This clonotype was obtained from a female donor in good health, enrolled as a control in a pregnancy study. The V and J genes are TRBV10-3 and TRBJ1-1; 7 bases match TRBD1. This sample comprised peripheral blood, obtained in the third trimester of pregnancy. As DNA, the CDR3 is TGTGCCATGTCCCAGGGGGACACTGAAGCTTTCTTT. Protein: CAMSQGDTEAFF.